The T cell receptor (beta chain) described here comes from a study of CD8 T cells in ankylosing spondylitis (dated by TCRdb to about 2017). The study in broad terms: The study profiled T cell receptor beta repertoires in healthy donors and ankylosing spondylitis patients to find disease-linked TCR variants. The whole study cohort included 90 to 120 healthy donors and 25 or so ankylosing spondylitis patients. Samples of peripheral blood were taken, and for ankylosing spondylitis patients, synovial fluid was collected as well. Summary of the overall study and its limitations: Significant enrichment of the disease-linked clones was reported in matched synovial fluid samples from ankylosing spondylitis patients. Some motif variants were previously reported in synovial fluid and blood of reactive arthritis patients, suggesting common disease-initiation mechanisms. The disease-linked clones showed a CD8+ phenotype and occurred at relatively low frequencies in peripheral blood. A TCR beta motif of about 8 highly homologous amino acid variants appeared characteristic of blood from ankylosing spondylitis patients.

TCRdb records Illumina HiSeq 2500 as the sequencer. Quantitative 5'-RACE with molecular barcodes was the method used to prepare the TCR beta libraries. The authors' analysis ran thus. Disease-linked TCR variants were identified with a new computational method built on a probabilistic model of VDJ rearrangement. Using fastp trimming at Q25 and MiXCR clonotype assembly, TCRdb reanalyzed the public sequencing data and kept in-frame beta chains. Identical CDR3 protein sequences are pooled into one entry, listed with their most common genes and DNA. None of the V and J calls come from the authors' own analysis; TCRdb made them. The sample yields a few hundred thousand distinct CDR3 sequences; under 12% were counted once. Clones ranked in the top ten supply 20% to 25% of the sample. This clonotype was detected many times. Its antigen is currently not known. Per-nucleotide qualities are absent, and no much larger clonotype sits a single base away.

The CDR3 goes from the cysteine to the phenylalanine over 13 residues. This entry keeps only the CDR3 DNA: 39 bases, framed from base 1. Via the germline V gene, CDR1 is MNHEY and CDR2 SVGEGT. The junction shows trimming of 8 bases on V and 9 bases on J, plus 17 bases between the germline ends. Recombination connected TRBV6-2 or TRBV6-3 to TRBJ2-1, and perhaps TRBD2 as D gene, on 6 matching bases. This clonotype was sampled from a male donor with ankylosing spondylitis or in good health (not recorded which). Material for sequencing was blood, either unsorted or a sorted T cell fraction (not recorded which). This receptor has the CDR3 CASELTSPSEQFF. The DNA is TGTGCCAGCGAGTTAACTAGCCCCAGTGAGCAGTTCTTC.